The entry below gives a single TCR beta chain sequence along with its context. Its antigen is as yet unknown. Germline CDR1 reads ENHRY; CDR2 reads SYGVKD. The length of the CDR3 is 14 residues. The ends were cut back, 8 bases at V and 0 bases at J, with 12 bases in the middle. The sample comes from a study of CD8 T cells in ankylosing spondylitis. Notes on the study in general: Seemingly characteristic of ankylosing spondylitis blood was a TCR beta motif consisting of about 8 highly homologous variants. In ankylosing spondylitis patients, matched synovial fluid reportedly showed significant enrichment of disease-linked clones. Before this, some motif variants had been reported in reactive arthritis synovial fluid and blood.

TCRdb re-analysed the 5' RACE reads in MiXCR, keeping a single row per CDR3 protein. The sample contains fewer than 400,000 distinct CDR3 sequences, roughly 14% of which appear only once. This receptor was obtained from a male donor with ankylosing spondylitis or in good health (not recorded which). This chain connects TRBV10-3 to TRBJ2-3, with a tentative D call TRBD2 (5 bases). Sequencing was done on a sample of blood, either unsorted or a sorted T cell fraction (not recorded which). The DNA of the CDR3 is TGTGCCATCCAACTAGATACTAGCACAGATACGCAGTATTTT. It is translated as CAIQLDTSTDTQYF.